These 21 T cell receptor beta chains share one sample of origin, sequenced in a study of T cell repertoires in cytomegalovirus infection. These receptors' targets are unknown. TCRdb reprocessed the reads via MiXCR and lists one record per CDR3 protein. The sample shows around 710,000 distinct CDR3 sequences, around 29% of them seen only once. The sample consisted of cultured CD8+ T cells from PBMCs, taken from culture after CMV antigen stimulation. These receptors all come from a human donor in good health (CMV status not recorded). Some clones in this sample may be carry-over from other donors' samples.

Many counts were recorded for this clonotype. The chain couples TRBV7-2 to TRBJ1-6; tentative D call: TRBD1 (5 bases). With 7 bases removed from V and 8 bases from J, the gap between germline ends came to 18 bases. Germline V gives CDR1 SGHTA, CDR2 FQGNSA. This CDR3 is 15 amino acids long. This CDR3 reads CASTLRGGRDSPLHF. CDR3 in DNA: TGTGCCAGCACCCTCCGTGGGGGTAGGGATTCACCCCTCCACTTT.

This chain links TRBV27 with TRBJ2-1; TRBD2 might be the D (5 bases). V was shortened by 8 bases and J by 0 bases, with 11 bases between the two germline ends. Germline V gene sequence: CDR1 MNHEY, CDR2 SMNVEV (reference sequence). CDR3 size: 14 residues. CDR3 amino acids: CASGTGVSYNEQFF. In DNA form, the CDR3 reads TGTGCCAGCGGCACCGGGGTCTCCTACAATGAGCAGTTCTTC.

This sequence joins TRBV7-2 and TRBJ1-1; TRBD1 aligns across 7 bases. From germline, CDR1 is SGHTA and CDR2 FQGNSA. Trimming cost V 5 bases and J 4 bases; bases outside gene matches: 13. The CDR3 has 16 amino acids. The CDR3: CASSLGGRGEGTEAFF. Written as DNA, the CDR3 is TGTGCCAGCAGCCTGGGTGGCAGGGGGGAAGGCACTGAAGCTTTCTTT.

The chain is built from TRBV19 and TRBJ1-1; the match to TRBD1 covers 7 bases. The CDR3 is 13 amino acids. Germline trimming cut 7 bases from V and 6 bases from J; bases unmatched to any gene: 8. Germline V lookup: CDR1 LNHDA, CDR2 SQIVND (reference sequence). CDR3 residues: CASNPTGYSEAFF. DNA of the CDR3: TGTGCCAGTAACCCGACAGGGTATTCTGAAGCTTTCTTT.

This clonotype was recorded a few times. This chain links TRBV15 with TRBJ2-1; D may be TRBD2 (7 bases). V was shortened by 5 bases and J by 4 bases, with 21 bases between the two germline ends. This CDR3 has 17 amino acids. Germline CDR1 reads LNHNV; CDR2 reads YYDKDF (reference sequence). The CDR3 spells CATSPTEGGNVYNEQFF. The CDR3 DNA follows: TGTGCCACCAGCCCTACCGAGGGGGGGAACGTGTACAATGAGCAGTTCTTC. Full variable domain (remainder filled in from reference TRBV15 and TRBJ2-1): DAMVIQNPRYQVTQFGKPVTLSCSQTLNHNVMYWYQQKSSQAPKLLFHYYDKDFNNEADTPDNFQSRRPNTSFCFLDIRSPGLGDTAMYLCATSPTEGGNVYNEQFFGPGTRLTVL.

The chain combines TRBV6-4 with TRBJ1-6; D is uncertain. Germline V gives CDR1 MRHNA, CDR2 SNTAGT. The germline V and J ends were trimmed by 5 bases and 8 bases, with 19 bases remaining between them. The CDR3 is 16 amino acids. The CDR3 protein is CASSRPESRRYSPLHF. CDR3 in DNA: TGTGCCAGCAGTAGACCGGAAAGCCGAAGGTATTCACCCCTCCACTTT.

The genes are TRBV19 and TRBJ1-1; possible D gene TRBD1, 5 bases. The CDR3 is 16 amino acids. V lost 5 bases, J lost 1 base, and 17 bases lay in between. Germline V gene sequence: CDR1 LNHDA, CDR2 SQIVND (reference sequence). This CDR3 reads CASSSPGGERNTEAFF. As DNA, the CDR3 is TGTGCCAGTAGTTCCCCCGGAGGGGAAAGGAACACTGAAGCTTTCTTT.

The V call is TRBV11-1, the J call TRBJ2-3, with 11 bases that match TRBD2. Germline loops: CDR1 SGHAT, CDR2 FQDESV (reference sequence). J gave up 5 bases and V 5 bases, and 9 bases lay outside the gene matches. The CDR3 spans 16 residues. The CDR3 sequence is CASSQLAGGPGDTQYF. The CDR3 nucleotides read TGTGCCAGCAGCCAGTTAGCGGGGGGGCCGGGAGATACGCAGTATTTT.

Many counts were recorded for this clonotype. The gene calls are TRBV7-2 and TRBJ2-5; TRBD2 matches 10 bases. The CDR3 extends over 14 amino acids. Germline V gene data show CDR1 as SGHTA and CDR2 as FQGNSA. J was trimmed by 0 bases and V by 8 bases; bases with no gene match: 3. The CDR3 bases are TGTGCCAGCTTGACTAGCGGGTACCAAGAGACCCAGTACTTC. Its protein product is CASLTSGYQETQYF. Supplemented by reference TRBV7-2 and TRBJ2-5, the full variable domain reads GAGVSQSPSNKVTEKGKDVELRCDPISGHTALYWYRQSLGQGLEFLIYFQGNSAPDKSGLPSDRFSAERTGGSVSTLTIQRTQQEDSAVYLCASLTSGYQETQYFGPGTRLLVL.

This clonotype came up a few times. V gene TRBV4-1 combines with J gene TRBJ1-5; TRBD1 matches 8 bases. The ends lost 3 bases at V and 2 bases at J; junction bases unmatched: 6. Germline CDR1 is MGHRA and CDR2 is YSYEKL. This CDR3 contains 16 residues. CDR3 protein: CASSHVQGEGNQPQHF. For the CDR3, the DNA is TGCGCCAGCAGCCATGTACAGGGGGAAGGCAATCAGCCCCAGCATTTT.

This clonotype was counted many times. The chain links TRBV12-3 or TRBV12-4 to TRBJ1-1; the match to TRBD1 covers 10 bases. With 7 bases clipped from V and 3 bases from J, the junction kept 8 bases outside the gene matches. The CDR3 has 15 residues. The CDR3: CASTTLGTGDTEAFF. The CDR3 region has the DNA TGTGCCAGCACTACTCTTGGGACAGGGGACACTGAAGCTTTCTTT.

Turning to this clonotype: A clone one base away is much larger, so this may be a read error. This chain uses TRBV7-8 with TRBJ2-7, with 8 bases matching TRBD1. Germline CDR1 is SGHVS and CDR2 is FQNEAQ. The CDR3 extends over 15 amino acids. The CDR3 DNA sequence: TGTGCCAGCAGCTTAGAGGGACAGGTTTCCTACGGGCAGTACTTC. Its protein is CASSLEGQVSYGQYF.

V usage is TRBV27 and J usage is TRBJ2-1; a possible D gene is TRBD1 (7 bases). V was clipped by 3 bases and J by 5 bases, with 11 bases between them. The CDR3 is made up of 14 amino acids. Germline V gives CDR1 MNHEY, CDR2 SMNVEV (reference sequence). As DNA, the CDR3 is TGTGCCAGCAGTTTTGGAGGGGGCCACAATGAGCAGTTCTTC. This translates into CASSFGGGHNEQFF.

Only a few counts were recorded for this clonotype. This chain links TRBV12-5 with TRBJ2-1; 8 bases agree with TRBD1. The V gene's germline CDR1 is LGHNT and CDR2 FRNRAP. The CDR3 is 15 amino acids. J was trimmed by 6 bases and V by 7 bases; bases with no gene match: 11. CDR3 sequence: CASDQQGEPGNEQFF. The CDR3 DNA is TGTGCTAGTGATCAACAGGGGGAGCCGGGCAATGAGCAGTTCTTC. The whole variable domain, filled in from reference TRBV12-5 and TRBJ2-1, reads DARVTQTPRHKVTEMGQEVTMRCQPILGHNTVFWYRQTMMQGLELLAYFRNRAPLDDSGMPKDRFSAEMPDATLATLKIQPSEPRDSAVYFCASDQQGEPGNEQFFGPGTRLTVL.

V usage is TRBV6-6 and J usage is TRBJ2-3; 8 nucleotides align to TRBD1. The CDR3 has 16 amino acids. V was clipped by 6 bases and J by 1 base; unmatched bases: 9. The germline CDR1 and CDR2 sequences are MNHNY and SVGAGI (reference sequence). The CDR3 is CASRGLPGQGTDTQYF. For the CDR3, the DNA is TGTGCCAGCAGAGGGTTGCCGGGACAGGGCACAGATACGCAGTATTTT.

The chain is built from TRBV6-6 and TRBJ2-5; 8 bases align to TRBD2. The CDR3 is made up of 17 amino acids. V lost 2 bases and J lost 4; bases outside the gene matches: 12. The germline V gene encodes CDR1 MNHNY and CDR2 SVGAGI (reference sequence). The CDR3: CASSYPQLAGWGETQYF. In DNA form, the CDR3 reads TGTGCCAGCAGTTACCCCCAATTAGCGGGGTGGGGAGAGACCCAGTACTTC.

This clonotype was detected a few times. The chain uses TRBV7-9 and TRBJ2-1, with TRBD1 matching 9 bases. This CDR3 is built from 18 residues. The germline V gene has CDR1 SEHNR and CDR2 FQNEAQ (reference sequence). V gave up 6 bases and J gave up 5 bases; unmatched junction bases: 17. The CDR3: CASRFPGQGRPYHNEQFF. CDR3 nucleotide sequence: TGTGCCAGCAGGTTTCCGGGACAGGGTCGCCCTTACCACAATGAGCAGTTCTTC. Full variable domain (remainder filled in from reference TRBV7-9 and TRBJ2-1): DTGVSQNPRHKITKRGQNVTFRCDPISEHNRLYWYRQTLGQGPEFLTYFQNEAQLEKSRLLSDRFSAERPKGSFSTLEIQRTEQGDSAMYLCASRFPGQGRPYHNEQFFGPGTRLTVL.

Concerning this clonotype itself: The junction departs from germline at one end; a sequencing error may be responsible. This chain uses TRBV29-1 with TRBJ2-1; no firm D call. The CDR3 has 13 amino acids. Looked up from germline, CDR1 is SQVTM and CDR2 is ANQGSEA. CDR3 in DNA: TGCAGCGTTGATCCCAACAACTACAATGTGCAGTTCTTC. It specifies CSVDPNNYNVQFF.

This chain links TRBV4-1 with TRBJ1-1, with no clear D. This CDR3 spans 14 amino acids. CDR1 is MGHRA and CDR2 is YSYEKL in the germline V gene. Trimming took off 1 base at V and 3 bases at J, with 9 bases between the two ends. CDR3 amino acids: CASSQGPGDTEAFF. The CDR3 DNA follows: TGCGCCAGCAGCCAAGGACCGGGTGACACTGAAGCTTTCTTT.

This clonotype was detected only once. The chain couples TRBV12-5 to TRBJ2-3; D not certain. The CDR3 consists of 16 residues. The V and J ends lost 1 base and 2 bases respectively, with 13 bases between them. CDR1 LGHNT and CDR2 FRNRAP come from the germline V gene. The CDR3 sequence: CASGLEKDLHTDTQYF. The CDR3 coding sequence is TGTGCTAGTGGTTTGGAAAAGGATCTTCACACAGATACGCAGTATTTT.

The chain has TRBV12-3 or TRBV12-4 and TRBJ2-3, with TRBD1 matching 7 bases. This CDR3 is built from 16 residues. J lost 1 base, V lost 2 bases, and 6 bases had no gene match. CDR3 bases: TGTGCCAGCAGTTTACTTGGACAGGAAGGCACAGATACGCAGTATTTT. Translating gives CASSLLGQEGTDTQYF.